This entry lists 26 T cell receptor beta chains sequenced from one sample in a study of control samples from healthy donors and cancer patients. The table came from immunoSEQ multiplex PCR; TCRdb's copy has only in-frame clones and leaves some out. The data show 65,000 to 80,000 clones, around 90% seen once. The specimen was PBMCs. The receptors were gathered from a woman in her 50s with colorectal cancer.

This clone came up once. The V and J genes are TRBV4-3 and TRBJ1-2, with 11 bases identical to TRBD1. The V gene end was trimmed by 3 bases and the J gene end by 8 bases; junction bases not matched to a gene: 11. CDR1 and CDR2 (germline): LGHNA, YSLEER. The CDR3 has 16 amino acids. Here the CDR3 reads CASSQNAGTGGGGYTF. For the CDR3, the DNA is TGCGCCAGCAGCCAGAACGCCGGGACAGGGGGTGGAGGCTACACCTTC.

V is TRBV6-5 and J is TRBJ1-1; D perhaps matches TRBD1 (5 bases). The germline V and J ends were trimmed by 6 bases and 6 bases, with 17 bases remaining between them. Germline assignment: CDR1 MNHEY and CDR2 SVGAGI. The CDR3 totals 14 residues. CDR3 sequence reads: CASRPRDPGAEAFF. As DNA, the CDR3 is TGTGCCAGCAGGCCCCGGGACCCCGGGGCTGAAGCTTTCTTT.

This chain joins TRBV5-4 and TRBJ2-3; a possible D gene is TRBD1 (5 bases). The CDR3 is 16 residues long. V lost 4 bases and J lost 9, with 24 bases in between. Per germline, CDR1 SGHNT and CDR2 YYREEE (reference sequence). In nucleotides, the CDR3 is TGTGCCAGCAGCGCCCGGTCGTCAAGGGGTGAAGAAACGCAGTATTTT. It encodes CASSARSSRGEETQYF.

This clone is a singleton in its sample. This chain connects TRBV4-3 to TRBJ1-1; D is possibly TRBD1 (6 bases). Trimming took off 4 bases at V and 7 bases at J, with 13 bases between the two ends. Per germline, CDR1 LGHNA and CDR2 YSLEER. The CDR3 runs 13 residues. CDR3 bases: TGCGCCAGCAGCCGGTCAGGGGTCGGTGAAGCTTTCTTT. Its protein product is CASSRSGVGEAFF.

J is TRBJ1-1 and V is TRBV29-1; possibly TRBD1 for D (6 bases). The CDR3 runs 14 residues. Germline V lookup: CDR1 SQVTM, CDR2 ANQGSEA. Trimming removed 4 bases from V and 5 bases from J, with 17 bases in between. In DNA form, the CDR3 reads TGCAGCGTTGTGAGCCCGGGGGCGCGGACTGAAGCTTTCTTT. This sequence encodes CSVVSPGARTEAFF.

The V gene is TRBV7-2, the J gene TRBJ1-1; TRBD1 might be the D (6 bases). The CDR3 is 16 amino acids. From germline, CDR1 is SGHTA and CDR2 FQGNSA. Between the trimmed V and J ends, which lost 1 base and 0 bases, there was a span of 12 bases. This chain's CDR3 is CASSLVGTTMNTEAFF. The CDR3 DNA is TGTGCCAGCAGCTTAGTAGGGACAACGATGAACACTGAAGCTTTCTTT.

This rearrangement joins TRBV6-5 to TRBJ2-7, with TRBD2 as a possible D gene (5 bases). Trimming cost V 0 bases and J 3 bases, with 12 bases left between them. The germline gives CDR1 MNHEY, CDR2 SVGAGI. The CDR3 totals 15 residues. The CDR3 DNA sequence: TGTGCCAGCAGTTACTCCGGGGATGGGTTCTACGAGCAGTACGTC. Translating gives CASSYSGDGFYEQYV.

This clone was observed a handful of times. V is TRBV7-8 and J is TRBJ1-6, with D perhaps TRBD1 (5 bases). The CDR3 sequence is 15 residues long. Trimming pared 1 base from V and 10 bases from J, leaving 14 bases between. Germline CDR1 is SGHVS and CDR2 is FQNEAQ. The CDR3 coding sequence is TGTGCCAGCAGCTTAGTAGGCAGGGCCGGATCACCCCTCCACTTT. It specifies CASSLVGRAGSPLHF.

This CDR3 is CASSFAGESNQPQHF. The CDR3, as DNA: TGCGCCAGCAGCTTCGCAGGGGAAAGCAATCAGCCCCAGCATTTT. This chain connects TRBV5-1 to TRBJ1-5; TRBD1 is a possible D gene (6 bases). V was shortened by 2 bases and J by 1 base, with 10 bases between the two germline ends. The CDR3 has 15 amino acids. CDR1 is SGHRS, CDR2 YFSETQ, per germline.

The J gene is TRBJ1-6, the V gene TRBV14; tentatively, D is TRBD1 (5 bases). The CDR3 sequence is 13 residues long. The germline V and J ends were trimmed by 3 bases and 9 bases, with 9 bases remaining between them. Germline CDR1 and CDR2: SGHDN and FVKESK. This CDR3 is CASSQRDFSPLHF. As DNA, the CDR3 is TGTGCCAGCAGCCAGAGGGACTTTTCACCCCTCCACTTT.

The CDR3 DNA sequence: TGCGCCAGCAGCCAACAGGGTATCGGCGGCTACACCTTC. Translation gives CASSQQGIGGYTF. V gene TRBV4-3 combines with J gene TRBJ1-2; maybe TRBD1 (5 bases). CDR1 and CDR2 from the germline V gene are LGHNA and YSLEER. V was clipped by 2 bases and J by 8 bases, with 12 bases between them. This CDR3 spans 13 amino acids.

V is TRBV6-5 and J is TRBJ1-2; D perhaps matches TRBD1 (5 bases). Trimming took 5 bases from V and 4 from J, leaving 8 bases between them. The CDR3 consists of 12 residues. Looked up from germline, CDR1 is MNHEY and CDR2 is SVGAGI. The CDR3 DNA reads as TGTGCCAGCAGTACTGGGGGCTATGGCTACACCTTC. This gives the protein CASSTGGYGYTF.

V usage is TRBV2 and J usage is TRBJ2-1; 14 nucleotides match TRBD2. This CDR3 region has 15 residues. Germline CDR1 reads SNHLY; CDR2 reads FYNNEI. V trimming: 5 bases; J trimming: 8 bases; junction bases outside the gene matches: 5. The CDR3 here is CASSLRLAGGDEQFF. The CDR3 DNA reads TGTGCCAGCAGTTTGAGACTAGCGGGGGGGGATGAGCAGTTCTTC.

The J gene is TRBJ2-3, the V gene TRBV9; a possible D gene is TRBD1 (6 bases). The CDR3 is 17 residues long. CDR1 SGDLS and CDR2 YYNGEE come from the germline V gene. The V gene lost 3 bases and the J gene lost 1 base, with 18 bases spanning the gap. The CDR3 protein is CASSARVGASGTDTQYF. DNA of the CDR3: TGTGCCAGCAGCGCCAGAGTGGGGGCGTCGGGCACAGATACGCAGTATTTT.

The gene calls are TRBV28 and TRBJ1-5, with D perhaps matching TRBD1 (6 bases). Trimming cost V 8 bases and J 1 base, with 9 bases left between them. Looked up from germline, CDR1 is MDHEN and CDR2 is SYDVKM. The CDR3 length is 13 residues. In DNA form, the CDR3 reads TGTGCCAGCGCGCAGGGGAGCAATCAGCCCCAGCATTTT. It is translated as CASAQGSNQPQHF. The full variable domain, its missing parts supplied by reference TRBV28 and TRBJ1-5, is DVKVTQSSRYLVKRTGEKVFLECVQDMDHENMFWYRQDPGLGLRLIYFSYDVKMKEKGDIPEGYSVSREKKERFSLILESASTNQTSMYLCASAQGSNQPQHFGDGTRLSIL.

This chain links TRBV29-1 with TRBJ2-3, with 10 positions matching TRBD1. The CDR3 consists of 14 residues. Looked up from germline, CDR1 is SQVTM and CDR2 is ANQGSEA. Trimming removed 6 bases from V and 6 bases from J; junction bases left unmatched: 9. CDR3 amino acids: CSVGGTGVSDTQYF. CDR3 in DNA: TGCAGCGTCGGAGGGACAGGGGTTTCGGATACGCAGTATTTT.

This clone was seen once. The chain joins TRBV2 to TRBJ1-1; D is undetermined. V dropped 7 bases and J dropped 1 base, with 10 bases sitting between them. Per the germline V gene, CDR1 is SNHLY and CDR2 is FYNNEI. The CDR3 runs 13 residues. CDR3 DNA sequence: TGTGCCAGCATGGATACCGCGAACACTGAAGCTTTCTTT. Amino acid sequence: CASMDTANTEAFF. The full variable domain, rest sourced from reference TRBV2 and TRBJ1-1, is EPEVTQTPSHQVTQMGQEVILRCVPISNHLYFYWYRQILGQKVEFLVSFYNNEISEKSEIFDDQFSVERPDGSNFTLKIRSTKLEDSAMYFCASMDTANTEAFFGQGTRLTVV.

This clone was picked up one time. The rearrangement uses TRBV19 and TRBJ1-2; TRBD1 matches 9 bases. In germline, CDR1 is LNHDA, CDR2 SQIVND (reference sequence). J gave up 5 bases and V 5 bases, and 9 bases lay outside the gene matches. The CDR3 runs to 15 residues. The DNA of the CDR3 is TGTGCCAGTAGTCTCCGGGACAGGGACCTTTATGGCTACACCTTC. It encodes CASSLRDRDLYGYTF.

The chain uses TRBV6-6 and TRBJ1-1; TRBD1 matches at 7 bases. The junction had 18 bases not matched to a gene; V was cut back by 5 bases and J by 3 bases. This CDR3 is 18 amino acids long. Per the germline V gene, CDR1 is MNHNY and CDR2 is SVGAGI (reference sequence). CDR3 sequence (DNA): TGTGCCAGCAGTCCGGAGGGGACAGACACCCTACTTTACACTGAAGCTTTCTTT. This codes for CASSPEGTDTLLYTEAFF.

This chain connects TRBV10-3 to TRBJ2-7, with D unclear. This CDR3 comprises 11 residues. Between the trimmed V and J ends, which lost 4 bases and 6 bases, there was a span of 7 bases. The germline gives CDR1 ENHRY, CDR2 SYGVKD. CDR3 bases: TGTGCCATCAGTGCGGGTTTCGAGCAGTACGTC. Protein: CAISAGFEQYV.

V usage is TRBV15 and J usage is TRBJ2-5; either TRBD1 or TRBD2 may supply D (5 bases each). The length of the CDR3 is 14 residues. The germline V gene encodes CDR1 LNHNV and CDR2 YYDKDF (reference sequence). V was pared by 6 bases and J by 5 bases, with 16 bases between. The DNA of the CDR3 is TGTGCCACCAGGGGCGGGTTGGGGGTCGAGACCCAGTACTTC. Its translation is CATRGGLGVETQYF.

The CDR3 loop is CAIRGQGNQPQHF. CDR3 nucleotides: TGTGCCATCAGGGGACAGGGGAATCAGCCCCAGCATTTT. The chain uses TRBV10-3 and TRBJ1-5, with TRBD1 identical over 10 bases. The CDR3 totals 13 residues. The ends lost 6 bases at V and 4 bases at J; junction bases unmatched: 0. Germline CDR1 is ENHRY and CDR2 is SYGVKD.

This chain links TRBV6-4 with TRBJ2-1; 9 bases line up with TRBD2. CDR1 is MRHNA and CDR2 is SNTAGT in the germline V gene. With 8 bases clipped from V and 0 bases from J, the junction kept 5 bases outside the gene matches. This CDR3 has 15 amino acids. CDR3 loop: CASSQAGGSYNEQFF. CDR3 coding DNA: TGTGCCAGCTCTCAAGCGGGGGGCTCCTACAATGAGCAGTTCTTC.

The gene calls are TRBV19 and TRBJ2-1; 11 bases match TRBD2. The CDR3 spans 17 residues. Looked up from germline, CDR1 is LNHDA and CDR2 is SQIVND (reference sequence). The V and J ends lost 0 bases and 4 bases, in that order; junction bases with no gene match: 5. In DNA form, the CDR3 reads TGTGCCAGTAGTATAGATCCCCCTAGCGGGGGGTACAATGAGCAGTTCTTC. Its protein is CASSIDPPSGGYNEQFF.

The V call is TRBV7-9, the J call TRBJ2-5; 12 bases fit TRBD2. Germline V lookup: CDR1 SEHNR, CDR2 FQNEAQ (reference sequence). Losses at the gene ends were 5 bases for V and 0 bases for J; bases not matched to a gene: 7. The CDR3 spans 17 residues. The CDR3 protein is CASSPPLAGGHQETQYF. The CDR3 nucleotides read TGTGCCAGCAGCCCTCCTCTAGCGGGGGGGCACCAAGAGACCCAGTACTTC.

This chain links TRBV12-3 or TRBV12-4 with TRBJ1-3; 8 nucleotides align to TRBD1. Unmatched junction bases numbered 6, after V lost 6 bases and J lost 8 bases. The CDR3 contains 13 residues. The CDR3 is CASRTGETYTIYF. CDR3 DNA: TGTGCCAGCAGGACAGGGGAGACATACACCATATATTTT.